This TCR beta chain was profiled in a study of control samples from healthy donors and cancer patients. This CDR3 has 15 residues. Germline CDR1 LNHDA, CDR2 SQIVND (reference sequence). V lost 4 bases and J lost 9; bases outside the gene matches: 9. Libraries were prepared by immunoSEQ multiplex PCR; TCRdb keeps only in-frame clonotypes and omits some of them. The repertoire holds roughly 180,000 clones, with approximately 94% as singletons. The chain joins TRBV19 to TRBJ2-4, with TRBD1 matching over 10 bases. Sequencing used blood. This TCR came from a woman younger than 30 in good health. The DNA for the CDR3 is TGTGCCAGTAGTAAACCTGGGACAGGGGTAAGCATTCAGTACTTC. Its protein product is CASSKPGTGVSIQYF.